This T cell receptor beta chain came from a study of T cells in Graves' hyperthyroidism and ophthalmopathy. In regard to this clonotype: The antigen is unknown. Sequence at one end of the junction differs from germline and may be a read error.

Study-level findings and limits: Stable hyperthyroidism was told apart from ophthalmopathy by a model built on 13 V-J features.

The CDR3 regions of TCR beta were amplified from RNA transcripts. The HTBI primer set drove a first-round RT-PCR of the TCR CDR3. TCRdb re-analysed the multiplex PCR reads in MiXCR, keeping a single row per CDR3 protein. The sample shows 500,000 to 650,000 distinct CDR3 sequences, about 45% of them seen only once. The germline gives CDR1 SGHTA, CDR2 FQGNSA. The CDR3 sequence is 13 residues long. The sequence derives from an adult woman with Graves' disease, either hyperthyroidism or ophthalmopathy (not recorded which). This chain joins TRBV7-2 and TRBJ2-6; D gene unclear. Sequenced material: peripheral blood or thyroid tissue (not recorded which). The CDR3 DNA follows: TGTGCCAGCAGCTTCTCTGGGACCAACGTCCTGACTTTC. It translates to CASSFSGTNVLTF.